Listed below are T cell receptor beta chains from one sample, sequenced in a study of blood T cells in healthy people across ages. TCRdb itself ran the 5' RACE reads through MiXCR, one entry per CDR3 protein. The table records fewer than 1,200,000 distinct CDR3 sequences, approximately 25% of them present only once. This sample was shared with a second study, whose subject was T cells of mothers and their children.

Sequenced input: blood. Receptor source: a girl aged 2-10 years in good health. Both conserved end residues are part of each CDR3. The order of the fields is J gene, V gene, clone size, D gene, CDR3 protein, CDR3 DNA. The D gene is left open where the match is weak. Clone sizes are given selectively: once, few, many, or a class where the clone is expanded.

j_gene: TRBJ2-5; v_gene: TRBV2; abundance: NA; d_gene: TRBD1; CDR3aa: CASSQPDRGETQYF; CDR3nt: TGTGCCAGCAGTCAACCCGACAGGGGAGAGACCCAGTACTTC
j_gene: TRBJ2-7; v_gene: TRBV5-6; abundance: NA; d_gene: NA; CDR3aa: CASSLGANSHEQYF; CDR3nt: TGTGCCAGCAGCTTGGGGGCCAACTCCCACGAGCAGTACTTC
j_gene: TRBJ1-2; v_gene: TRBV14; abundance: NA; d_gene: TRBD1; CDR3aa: CASSRGQVRGYTF; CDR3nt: TGTGCCAGCAGCCGGGGACAGGTGCGCGGCTACACCTTC
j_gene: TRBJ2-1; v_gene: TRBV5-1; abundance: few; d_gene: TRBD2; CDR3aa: CASSPSGRARNEQFF; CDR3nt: TGCGCCAGCAGCCCCAGCGGGAGGGCTCGGAATGAGCAGTTCTTC
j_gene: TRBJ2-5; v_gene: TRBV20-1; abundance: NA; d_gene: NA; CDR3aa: CSAATYQEAQYF; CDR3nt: TGCAGTGCGGCGACTTACCAAGAGGCCCAGTACTTC
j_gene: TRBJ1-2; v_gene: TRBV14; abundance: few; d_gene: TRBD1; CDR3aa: CASSHLARGVTYGYTF; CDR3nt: TGTGCCAGCAGCCACCTCGCCAGGGGGGTGACGTATGGCTACACCTTC
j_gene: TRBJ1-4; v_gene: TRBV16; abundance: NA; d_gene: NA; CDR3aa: CASSQFDEKLFF; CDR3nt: TGTGCCAGCAGCCAATTTGATGAAAAACTGTTTTTT
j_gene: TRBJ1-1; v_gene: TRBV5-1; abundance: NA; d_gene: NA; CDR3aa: CASTPEGGYRNTEAFF; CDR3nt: TGCGCCAGCACCCCCGAGGGCGGATATCGGAACACTGAAGCTTTCTTT
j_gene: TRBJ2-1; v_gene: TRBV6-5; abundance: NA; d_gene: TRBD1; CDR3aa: CASSYEGAGRGEQFF; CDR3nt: TGTGCCAGCAGTTATGAGGGGGCCGGTCGGGGAGAGCAGTTCTTC
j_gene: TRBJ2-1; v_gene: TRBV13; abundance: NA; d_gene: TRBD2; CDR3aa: CASSARLARDNEQFF; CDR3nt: TGTGCCAGCAGCGCCCGACTAGCGCGCGACAATGAGCAGTTCTTC
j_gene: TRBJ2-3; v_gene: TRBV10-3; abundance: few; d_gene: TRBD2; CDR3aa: CAISESSSGGVGTQYF; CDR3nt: TGTGCCATCAGTGAGTCGAGTAGCGGGGGTGTAGGTACGCAGTATTTT
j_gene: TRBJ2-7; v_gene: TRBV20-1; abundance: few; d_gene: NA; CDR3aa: CSARGAPHSYEQYF; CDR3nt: TGCAGTGCCAGAGGGGCCCCGCACTCCTACGAGCAGTACTTC
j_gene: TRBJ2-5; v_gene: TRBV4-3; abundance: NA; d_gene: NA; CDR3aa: CASSQRFQPNKETQYF; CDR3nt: TGCGCCAGCAGCCAACGGTTCCAACCAAATAAGGAGACCCAGTACTTC
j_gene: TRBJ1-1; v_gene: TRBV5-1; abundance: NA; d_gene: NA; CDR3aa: CASSLEYGWPAFF; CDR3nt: TGCGCCAGCAGCTTGGAATACGGGTGGCCAGCTTTCTTT
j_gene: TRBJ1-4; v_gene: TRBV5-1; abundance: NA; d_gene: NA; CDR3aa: CASREIGEEKLFF; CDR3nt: TGCGCCAGCAGAGAGATAGGGGAAGAAAAACTGTTTTTT
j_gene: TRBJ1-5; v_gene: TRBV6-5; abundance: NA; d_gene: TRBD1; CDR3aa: CASSYSGGGQPQHF; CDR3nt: TGTGCCAGCAGTTACTCAGGGGGCGGGCAGCCCCAGCATTTT
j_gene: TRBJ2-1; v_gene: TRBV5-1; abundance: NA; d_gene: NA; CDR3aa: CASSSAGGTADEQFF; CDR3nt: TGCGCCAGCAGCTCAGCCGGAGGGACAGCAGATGAGCAGTTCTTC
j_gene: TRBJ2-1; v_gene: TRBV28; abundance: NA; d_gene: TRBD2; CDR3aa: CASSFALGGSNEQFF; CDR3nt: TGTGCCAGCAGTTTTGCTCTCGGGGGGAGCAATGAGCAGTTCTTC
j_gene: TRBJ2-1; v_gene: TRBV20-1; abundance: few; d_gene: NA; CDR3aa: CSADHRVNGEQFF; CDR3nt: TGCAGTGCTGACCACAGGGTGAATGGTGAGCAGTTCTTC